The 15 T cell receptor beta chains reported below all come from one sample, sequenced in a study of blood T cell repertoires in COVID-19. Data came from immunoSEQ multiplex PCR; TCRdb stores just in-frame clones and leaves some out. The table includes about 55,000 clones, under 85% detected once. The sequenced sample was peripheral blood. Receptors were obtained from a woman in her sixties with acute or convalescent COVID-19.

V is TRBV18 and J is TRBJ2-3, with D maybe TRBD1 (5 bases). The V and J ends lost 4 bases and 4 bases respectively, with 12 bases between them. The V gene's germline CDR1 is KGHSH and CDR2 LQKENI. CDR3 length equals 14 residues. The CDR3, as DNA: TGTGCCAGCTCACGCGAAACAGGCCCAGATACGCAGTATTTT. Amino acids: CASSRETGPDTQYF.

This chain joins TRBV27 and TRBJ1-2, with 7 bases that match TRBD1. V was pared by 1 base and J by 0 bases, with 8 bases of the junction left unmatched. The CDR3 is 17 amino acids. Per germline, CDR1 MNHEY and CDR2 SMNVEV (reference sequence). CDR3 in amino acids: CASSLFGEGQTNYGYTF. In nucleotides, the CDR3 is TGTGCCAGCAGTTTATTCGGTGAGGGACAGACTAACTATGGCTACACCTTC.

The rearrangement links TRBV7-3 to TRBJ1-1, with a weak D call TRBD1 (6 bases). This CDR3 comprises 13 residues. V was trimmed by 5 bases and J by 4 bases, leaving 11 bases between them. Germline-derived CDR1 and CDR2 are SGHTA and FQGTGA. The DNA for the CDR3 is TGTGCCAGCAGCGTTTTACAGGGCACTGAAGCTTTCTTT. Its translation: CASSVLQGTEAFF.

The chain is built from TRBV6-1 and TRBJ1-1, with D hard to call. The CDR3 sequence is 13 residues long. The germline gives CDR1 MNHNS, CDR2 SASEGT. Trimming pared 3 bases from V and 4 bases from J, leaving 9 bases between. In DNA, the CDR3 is TGTGCCAGCAGTGACACAGTCGGCACTGAAGCTTTCTTT. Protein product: CASSDTVGTEAFF.

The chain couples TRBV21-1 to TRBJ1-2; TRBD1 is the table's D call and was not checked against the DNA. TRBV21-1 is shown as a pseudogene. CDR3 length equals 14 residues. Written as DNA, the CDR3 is TGTGCCAGCAGAAAGACAGGGAAAAGACCGGGCTACACCTTC. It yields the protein CASRKTGKRPGYTF.

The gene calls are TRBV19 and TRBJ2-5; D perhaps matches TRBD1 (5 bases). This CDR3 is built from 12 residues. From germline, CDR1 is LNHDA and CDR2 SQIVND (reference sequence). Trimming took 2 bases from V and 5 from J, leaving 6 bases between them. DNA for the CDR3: TGTGCCAGTAGTATAAAGGGGGAGACCCAGTACTTC. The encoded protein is CASSIKGETQYF.

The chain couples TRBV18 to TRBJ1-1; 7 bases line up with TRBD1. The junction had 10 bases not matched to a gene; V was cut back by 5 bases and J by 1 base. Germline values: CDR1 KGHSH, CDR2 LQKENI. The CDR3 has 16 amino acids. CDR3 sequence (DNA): TGTGCCAGCTCAGCCATGGGAGGACAGGAGAACACTGAAGCTTTCTTT. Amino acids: CASSAMGGQENTEAFF. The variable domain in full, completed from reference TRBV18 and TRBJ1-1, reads NAGVMQNPRHLVRRRGQEARLRCSPMKGHSHVYWYRQLPEEGLKFMVYLQKENIIDESGMPKERFSAEFPKEGPSILRIQQVVRGDSAAYFCASSAMGGQENTEAFFGQGTRLTVV.

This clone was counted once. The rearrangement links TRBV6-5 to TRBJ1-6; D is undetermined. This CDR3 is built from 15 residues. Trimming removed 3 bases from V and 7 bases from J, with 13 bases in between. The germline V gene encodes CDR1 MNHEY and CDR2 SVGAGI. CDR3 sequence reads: CASSYSGSTNSPLHF. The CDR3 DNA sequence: TGTGCCAGCAGTTATTCCGGGTCCACAAATTCACCCCTCCACTTT.

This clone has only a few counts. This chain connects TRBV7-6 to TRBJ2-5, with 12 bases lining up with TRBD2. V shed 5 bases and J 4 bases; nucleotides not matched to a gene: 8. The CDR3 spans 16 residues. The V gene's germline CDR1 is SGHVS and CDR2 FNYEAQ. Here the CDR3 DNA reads TGTGCCAGCAGCACGTCTAGCGGGAGGGTGGGAGAGACCCAGTACTTC. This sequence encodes CASSTSSGRVGETQYF.

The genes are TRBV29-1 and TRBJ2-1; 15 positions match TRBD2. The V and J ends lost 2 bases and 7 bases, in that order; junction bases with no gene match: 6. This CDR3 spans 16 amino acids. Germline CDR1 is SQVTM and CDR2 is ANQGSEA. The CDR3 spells CSVETSGLAGGNEQFF. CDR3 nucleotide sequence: TGCAGCGTTGAAACCTCGGGACTAGCGGGAGGAAATGAGCAGTTCTTC.

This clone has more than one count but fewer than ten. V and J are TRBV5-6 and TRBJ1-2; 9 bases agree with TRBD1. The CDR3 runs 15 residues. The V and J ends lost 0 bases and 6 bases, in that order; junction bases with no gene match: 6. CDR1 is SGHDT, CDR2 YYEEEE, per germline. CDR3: CASSLVWRTGDGYTF. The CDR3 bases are TGTGCCAGCAGCTTGGTCTGGCGGACAGGGGATGGCTACACCTTC.

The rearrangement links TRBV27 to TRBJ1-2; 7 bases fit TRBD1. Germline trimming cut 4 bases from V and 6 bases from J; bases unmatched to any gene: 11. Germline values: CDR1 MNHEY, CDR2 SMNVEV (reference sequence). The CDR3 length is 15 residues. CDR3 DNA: TGTGCCAGCAGTTCTTACAGGGACAGCAGGAATGGCTACACCTTC. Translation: CASSSYRDSRNGYTF.

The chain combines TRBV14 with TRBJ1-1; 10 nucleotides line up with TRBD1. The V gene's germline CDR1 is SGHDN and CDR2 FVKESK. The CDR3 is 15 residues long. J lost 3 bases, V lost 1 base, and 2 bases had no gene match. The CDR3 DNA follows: TGTGCCAGCAGCCAAGGTGACAGGGGGCACACTGAAGCTTTCTTT. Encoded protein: CASSQGDRGHTEAFF.

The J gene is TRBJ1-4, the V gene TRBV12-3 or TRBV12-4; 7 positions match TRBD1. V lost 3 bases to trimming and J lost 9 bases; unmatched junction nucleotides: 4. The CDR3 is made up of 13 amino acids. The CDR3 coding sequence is TGTGCCAGCAGTTTGGGACAGTCGAAAAAACTGTTTTTT. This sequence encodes CASSLGQSKKLFF.

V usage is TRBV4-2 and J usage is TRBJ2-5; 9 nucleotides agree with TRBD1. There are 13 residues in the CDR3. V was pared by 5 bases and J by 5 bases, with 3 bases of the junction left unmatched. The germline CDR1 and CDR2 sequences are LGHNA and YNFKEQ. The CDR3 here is CASSTDRGETQYF. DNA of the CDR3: TGTGCCAGCAGCACGGACAGGGGCGAGACCCAGTACTTC.